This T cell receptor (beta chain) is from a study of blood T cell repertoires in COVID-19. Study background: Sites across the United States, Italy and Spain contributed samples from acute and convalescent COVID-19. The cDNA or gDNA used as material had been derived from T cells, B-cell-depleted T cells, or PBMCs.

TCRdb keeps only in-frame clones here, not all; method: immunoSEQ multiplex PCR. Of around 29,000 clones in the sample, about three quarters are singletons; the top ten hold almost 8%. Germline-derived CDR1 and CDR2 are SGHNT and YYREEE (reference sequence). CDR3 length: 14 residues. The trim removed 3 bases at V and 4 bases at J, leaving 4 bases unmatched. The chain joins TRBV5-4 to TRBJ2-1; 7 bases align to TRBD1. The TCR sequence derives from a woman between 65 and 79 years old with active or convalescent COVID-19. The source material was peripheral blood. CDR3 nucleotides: TGTGCCAGCAGCTCCCGGGACAGTTACAATGAGCAGTTCTTC. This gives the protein CASSSRDSYNEQFF.